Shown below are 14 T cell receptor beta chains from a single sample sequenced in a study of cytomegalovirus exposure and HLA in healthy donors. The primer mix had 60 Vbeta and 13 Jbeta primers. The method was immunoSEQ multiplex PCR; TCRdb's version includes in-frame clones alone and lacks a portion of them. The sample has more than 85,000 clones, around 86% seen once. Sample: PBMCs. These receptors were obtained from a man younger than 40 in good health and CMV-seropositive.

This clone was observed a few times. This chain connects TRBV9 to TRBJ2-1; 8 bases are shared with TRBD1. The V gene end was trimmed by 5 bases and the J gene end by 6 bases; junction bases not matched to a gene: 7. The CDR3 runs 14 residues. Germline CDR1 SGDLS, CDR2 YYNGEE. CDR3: CASRDRENINEQFF. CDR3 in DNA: TGTGCCAGCAGGGACAGGGAGAACATCAATGAGCAGTTCTTC.

CDR3 residues: CASSVAQGKGDYGYTF. The CDR3 DNA sequence: TGCGCCAGCAGCGTGGCTCAGGGGAAAGGGGACTATGGCTACACCTTC. This rearrangement joins TRBV5-1 to TRBJ1-2, with D possibly being TRBD1 (6 bases). Germline CDR1 reads SGHRS; CDR2 reads YFSETQ. The V gene lost 4 bases and the J gene lost 3 bases, with 19 bases spanning the gap. The CDR3 totals 16 residues.

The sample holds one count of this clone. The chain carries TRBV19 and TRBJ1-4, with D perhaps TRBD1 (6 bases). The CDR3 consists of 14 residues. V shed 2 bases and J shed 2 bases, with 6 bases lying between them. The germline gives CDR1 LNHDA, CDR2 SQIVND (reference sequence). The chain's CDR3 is CASSIQGTNEKLFF. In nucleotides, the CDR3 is TGTGCCAGTAGTATACAGGGGACTAATGAAAAACTGTTTTTT.

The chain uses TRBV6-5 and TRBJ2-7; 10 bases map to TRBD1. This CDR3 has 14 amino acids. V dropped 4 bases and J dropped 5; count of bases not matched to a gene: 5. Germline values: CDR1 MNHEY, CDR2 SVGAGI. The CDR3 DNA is TGTGCCAGCAGTTGGGGACAGGGGACTGACGAGCAGTACTTC. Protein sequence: CASSWGQGTDEQYF.

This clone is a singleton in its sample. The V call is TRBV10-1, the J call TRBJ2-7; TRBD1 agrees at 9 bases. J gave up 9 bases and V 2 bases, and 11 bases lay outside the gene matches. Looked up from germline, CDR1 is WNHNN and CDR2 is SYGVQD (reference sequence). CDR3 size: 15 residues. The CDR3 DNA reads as TGCGCCAGCAGTGAGGAGGGGACAGGGTGGACCGCGCAGTACTTC. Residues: CASSEEGTGWTAQYF.

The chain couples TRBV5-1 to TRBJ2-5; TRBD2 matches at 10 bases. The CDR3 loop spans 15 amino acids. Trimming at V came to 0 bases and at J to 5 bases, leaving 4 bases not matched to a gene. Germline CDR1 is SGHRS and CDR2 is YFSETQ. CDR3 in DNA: TGCGCCAGCAGCTTGGCCGCGACTAGCGGGGAGACCCAGTACTTC. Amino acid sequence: CASSLAATSGETQYF.

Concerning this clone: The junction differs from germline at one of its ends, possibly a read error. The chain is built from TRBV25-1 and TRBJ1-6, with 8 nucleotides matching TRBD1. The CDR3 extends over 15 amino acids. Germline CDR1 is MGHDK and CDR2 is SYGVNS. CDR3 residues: CASNEDRGVYSPLHF. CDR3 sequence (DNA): TGTGCCAGCAATGAAGACAGGGGAGTGTATTCACCCCTCCACTTT. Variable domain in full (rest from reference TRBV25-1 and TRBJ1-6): EADIYQTPRYLVIGTGKKITLECSQTMGHDKMYWYQQDPGMELHLIHYSYGVNSTEKGDLSSESTVSRIRTEHFPLTLESARPSHTSQYLCASNEDRGVYSPLHFGNGTRLTVT.

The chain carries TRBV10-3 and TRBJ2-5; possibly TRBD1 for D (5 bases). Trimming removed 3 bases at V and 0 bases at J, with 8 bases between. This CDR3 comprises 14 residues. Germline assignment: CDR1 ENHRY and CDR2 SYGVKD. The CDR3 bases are TGTGCCATCAGTGAAAGACAGAACCAAGAGACCCAGTACTTC. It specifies CAISERQNQETQYF.

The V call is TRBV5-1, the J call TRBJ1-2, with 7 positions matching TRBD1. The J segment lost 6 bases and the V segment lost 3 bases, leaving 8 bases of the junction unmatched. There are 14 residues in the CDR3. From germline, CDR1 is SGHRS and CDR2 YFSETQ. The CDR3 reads CASSSQTGSNGYTF. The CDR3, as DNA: TGCGCCAGCAGCTCCCAGACAGGGTCGAATGGCTACACCTTC.

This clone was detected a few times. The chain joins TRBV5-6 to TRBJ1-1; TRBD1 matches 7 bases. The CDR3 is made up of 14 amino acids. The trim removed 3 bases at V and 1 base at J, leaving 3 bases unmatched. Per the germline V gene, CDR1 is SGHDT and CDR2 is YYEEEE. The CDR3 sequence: CASSWGQSNTEAFF. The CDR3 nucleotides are TGTGCCAGCAGCTGGGGACAGTCGAACACTGAAGCTTTCTTT.

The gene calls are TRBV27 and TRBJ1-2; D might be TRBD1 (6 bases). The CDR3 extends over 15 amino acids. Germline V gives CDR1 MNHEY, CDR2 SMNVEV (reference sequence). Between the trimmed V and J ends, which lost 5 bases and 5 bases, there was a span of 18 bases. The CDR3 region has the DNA TGTGCCAGCAGTCCAGGGGACAATAGGCCGTATGGCTACACCTTC. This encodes CASSPGDNRPYGYTF.

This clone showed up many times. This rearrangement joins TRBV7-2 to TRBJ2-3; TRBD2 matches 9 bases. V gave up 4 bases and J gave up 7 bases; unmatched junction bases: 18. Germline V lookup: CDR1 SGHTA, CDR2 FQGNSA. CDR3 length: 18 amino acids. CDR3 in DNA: TGTGCCAGCAGCTCCCAAGGGGGTGCGGGGGGGTTCGCTTATACGCAGTATTTT. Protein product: CASSSQGGAGGFAYTQYF.

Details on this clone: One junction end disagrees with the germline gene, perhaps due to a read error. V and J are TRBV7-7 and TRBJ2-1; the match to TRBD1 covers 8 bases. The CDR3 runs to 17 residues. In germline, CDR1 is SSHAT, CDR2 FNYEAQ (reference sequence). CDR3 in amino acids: CASSLRTLGQGAGEQFF. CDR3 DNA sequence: TGTGCTAGCAGCCTGAGAACCTTGGGCCAGGGGGCAGGTGAGCAGTTCTTC.

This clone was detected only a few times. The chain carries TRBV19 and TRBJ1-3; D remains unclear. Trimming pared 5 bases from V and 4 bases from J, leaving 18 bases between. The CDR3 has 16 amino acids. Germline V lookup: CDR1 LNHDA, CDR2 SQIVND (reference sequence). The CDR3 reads CASSAIGLGVGNTIYF. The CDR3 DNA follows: TGTGCCAGTAGTGCCATAGGACTCGGTGTGGGAAACACCATATATTTT.